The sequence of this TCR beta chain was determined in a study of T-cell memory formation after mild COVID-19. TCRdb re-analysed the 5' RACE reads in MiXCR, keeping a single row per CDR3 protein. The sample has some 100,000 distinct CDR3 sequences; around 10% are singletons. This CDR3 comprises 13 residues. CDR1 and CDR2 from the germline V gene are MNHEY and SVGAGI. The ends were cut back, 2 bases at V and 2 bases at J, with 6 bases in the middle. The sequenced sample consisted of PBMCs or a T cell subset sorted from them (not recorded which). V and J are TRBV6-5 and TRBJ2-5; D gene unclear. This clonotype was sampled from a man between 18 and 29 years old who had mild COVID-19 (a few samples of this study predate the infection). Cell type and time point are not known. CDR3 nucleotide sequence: TGTGCCAGCAGTTACGGTTCGCAAGAGACCCAGTACTTC. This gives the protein CASSYGSQETQYF.